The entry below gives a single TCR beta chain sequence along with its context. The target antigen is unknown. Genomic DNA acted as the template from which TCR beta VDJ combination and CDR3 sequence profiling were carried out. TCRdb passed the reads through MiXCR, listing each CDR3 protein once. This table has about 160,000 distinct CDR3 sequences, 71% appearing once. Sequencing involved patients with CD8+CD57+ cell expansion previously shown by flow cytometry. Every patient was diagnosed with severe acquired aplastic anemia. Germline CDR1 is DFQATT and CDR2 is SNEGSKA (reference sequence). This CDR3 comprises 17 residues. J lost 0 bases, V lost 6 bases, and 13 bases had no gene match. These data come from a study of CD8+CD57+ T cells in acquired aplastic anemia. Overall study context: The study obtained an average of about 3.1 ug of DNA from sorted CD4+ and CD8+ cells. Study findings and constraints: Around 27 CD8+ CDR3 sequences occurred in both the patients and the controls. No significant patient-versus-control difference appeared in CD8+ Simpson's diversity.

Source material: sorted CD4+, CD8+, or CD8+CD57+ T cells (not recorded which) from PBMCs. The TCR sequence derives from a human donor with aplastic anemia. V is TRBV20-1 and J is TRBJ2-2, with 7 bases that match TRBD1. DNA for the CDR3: TGCAGTGCGCCGGTGCTTGGGACAGCCCCGAACACCGGGGAGCTGTTTTTT. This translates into CSAPVLGTAPNTGELFF.